The 32 T cell receptor beta chains listed next were all sequenced from one sample in a study of cytomegalovirus exposure and HLA in healthy donors. 60 Vbeta and 13 Jbeta primers were used in PCR. The method was immunoSEQ multiplex PCR; TCRdb's version includes in-frame clones alone and lacks a portion of them. Among 75,000 to 90,000 clones, under 80% were seen once, and the ten largest hold 4.5% to 7%. Material: PBMCs. Receptor source: a male donor in good health and CMV-seropositive.

V is TRBV7-2 and J is TRBJ2-3, with D unclear. V lost 3 bases and J lost 2, with 3 bases in between. This CDR3 has 12 amino acids. CDR1 is SGHTA, CDR2 FQGNSA, per germline. The CDR3 region is CASSFNTDTQYF. DNA for the CDR3: TGTGCCAGCAGCTTTAACACAGATACGCAGTATTTT.

V and J are TRBV5-5 and TRBJ2-7; D might be TRBD1 (6 bases). CDR1 SGHKS and CDR2 YYEKEE come from the germline V gene (reference sequence). The germline V and J ends were trimmed by 0 bases and 6 bases, with 7 bases remaining between them. The CDR3 totals 12 residues. The CDR3 DNA follows: TGTGCCAGCAGCTTGGGACAGGCCGAGCAGTACTTC. Amino acids: CASSLGQAEQYF.

V is TRBV5-4 and J is TRBJ2-7; D is undetermined. Germline V gene data show CDR1 as SGHNT and CDR2 as YYREEE (reference sequence). With 0 bases removed from V and 2 bases from J, the gap between germline ends came to 12 bases. This CDR3 has 15 residues. This CDR3 reads CASSLDPLSPYEQYF. DNA of the CDR3: TGTGCCAGCAGCTTGGATCCCCTTTCCCCCTACGAGCAGTACTTC.

This clone was seen more than once but under ten times. V usage is TRBV5-6 and J usage is TRBJ1-4; 8 nucleotides align to TRBD1. This CDR3 contains 14 residues. CDR1 and CDR2 (germline): SGHDT, YYEEEE. With 4 bases clipped from V and 6 bases from J, the junction kept 5 bases outside the gene matches. In DNA form, the CDR3 reads TGTGCCAGCAGCCCGGGACAGGTTGATGAAAAACTGTTTTTT. It yields the protein CASSPGQVDEKLFF.

The CDR3 spells CASRVGTPSTDTQYF. The CDR3 DNA sequence: TGTGCCAGTCGGGTGGGGACACCTAGCACAGATACGCAGTATTTT. The gene calls are TRBV19 and TRBJ2-3, with D possibly matching TRBD1 (6 bases). This CDR3 contains 15 residues. V lost 8 bases and J lost 0, with 15 bases in between. Per the germline V gene, CDR1 is LNHDA and CDR2 is SQIVND (reference sequence).

V usage is TRBV27 and J usage is TRBJ2-2; 8 bases are shared with TRBD2. Unmatched junction bases numbered 7, after V lost 6 bases and J lost 1 base. The CDR3 length is 16 residues. CDR1 MNHEY and CDR2 SMNVEV come from the germline V gene (reference sequence). This CDR3 is CASSPWSGGNTGELFF. In DNA form, the CDR3 reads TGTGCCAGCAGCCCGTGGAGCGGGGGGAACACCGGGGAGCTGTTTTTT.

This clone was recorded at least ten times. This chain links TRBV6-1 with TRBJ1-2; no clear D gene. The germline gives CDR1 MNHNS, CDR2 SASEGT. V dropped 2 bases and J dropped 5 bases, with 15 bases sitting between them. The CDR3 runs 15 residues. DNA for the CDR3: TGTGCCAGCAGTGAATTGGTTCAGGCGGGATATGGCTACACCTTC. Its translation is CASSELVQAGYGYTF.

This clone was seen only a few times. This rearrangement joins TRBV4-1 to TRBJ1-1; no clear D. The V and J ends lost 2 bases and 5 bases respectively, with 12 bases between them. The CDR3 is made up of 14 amino acids. Germline V gives CDR1 MGHRA, CDR2 YSYEKL. CDR3: CASSQRGTGTEAFF. The CDR3 nucleotides are TGCGCCAGCAGCCAAAGAGGAACGGGGACTGAAGCTTTCTTT.

The CDR3 protein is CASSPQGSGDYGYTF. The CDR3 DNA sequence: TGCGCCAGCAGCCCCCAGGGATCAGGGGACTATGGCTACACCTTC. V is TRBV4-1 and J is TRBJ1-2; a weak D match, TRBD1 (6 bases). Trimming took off 4 bases at V and 3 bases at J, with 15 bases between the two ends. The CDR3 has 15 amino acids. Germline V gives CDR1 MGHRA, CDR2 YSYEKL.

The V and J genes are TRBV4-1 and TRBJ1-1; D possibly corresponds to TRBD1 (5 bases). Germline CDR1 and CDR2: MGHRA and YSYEKL. Deletions cut 4 bases from V and 0 bases from J, with 15 bases between. The CDR3 contains 16 residues. Written as DNA, the CDR3 is TGCGCCAGCAGCCCCGGGGGACTACGAATGAACACTGAAGCTTTCTTT. Its protein is CASSPGGLRMNTEAFF.

V and J are TRBV9 and TRBJ2-2; tentatively, D is TRBD2 (5 bases). The V gene's germline CDR1 is SGDLS and CDR2 YYNGEE. Trimming cost V 2 bases and J 5 bases, with 10 bases left between them. The CDR3 runs to 14 residues. As DNA, the CDR3 is TGTGCCAGCAGCGTCAGTGGGGAGACCGGGGAGCTGTTTTTT. Residues: CASSVSGETGELFF.

Here the CDR3 reads CASSLYGVGEQYF. For the CDR3, the DNA is TGTGCCAGCAGTCTTTACGGGGTCGGGGAGCAGTACTTC. V and J are TRBV2 and TRBJ2-7; perhaps TRBD2 as D (5 bases). V lost 5 bases and J 7 bases, leaving 15 bases between the germline ends. The CDR3 is made up of 13 amino acids. CDR1 is SNHLY, CDR2 FYNNEI, per germline.

The chain recombines TRBV29-1 with TRBJ1-4; possibly TRBD1 for D (6 bases). Deletions cut 5 bases from V and 3 bases from J, with 10 bases between. From germline, CDR1 is SQVTM and CDR2 ANQGSEA. This CDR3 spans 13 amino acids. In DNA, the CDR3 is TGCAGCGTTCAACAGGGTGCTAATGAAAAACTGTTTTTT. Its translation is CSVQQGANEKLFF. The whole variable domain, filled in from reference TRBV29-1 and TRBJ1-4, reads SAVISQKPSRDICQRGTSLTIQCQVDSQVTMMFWYRQQPGQSLTLIATANQGSEATYESGFVIDKFPISRPNLTFSTLTVSNMSPEDSSIYLCSVQQGANEKLFFGSGTQLSVL.

The chain uses TRBV7-7 and TRBJ1-2, with D perhaps matching TRBD1 (5 bases). V lost 1 base, J lost 5 bases, and 26 bases lay in between. The CDR3 runs to 19 residues. From germline, CDR1 is SSHAT and CDR2 FNYEAQ (reference sequence). Here the CDR3 reads CASSLGGQSKAHRKYGYTF. CDR3 nucleotide sequence: TGTGCCAGCAGCTTAGGGGGCCAGTCTAAGGCCCATCGGAAATATGGCTACACCTTC.

This chain joins TRBV9 and TRBJ1-4; the D gene is possibly TRBD1 (5 bases). Germline V lookup: CDR1 SGDLS, CDR2 YYNGEE. The CDR3 spans 14 residues. The V gene lost 3 bases and the J gene lost 3 bases, with 9 bases spanning the gap. This CDR3 reads CASSAGGANEKLFF. The CDR3 nucleotides are TGTGCCAGCAGCGCCGGGGGGGCTAATGAAAAACTGTTTTTT.

The chain carries TRBV7-2 and TRBJ1-3; 10 nucleotides agree with TRBD1. Per the germline V gene, CDR1 is SGHTA and CDR2 is FQGNSA. V lost 3 bases and J lost 8; bases outside the gene matches: 7. The CDR3 totals 15 residues. The CDR3 protein is CASSLLGQGLDTIYF. As DNA, the CDR3 is TGTGCCAGCAGCTTGTTGGGACAGGGGTTGGACACCATATATTTT. Variable domain in full (rest from reference TRBV7-2 and TRBJ1-3): GAGVSQSPSNKVTEKGKDVELRCDPISGHTALYWYRQSLGQGLEFLIYFQGNSAPDKSGLPSDRFSAERTGGSVSTLTIQRTQQEDSAVYLCASSLLGQGLDTIYFGEGSWLTVV.

This chain joins TRBV7-2 and TRBJ1-6, with 8 bases matching TRBD1. Per the germline V gene, CDR1 is SGHTA and CDR2 is FQGNSA. This CDR3 contains 15 residues. The J segment lost 2 bases and the V segment lost 3 bases, leaving 0 bases of the junction unmatched. This CDR3 is CASSLGQAYNSPLHF. CDR3 coding DNA: TGTGCCAGCAGCTTGGGACAGGCCTATAATTCACCCCTCCACTTT.

This clone appeared a few times. V usage is TRBV28 and J usage is TRBJ1-5; 8 nucleotides agree with TRBD1. V lost 7 bases, J lost 2 bases, and 7 bases stayed unmatched. The CDR3 runs to 15 residues. Germline assignment: CDR1 MDHEN and CDR2 SYDVKM. The CDR3 DNA follows: TGTGCCAGCATCCCCGTGGACAGGGGCAATCAGCCCCAGCATTTT. This codes for CASIPVDRGNQPQHF.

The V call is TRBV7-2, the J call TRBJ1-3; D may be TRBD1 (5 bases). Trimming cost V 5 bases and J 0 bases, with 11 bases left between them. CDR1 is SGHTA, CDR2 FQGNSA, per germline. The CDR3 runs to 15 residues. The CDR3 here is CASSQDTGSGNTIYF. CDR3 nucleotide sequence: TGTGCCAGCAGCCAGGACACGGGCTCTGGAAACACCATATATTTT.

The chain links TRBV4-3 to TRBJ2-7; 10 bases line up with TRBD2. V lost 0 bases to trimming and J lost 1 base; unmatched junction nucleotides: 9. Germline assignment: CDR1 LGHNA and CDR2 YSLEER. This CDR3 is 18 amino acids long. The CDR3 is CASSQDRIAGGLSYEQYF. CDR3 coding DNA: TGCGCCAGCAGCCAAGATCGAATAGCGGGGGGTTTATCCTACGAGCAGTACTTC.

The chain couples TRBV2 to TRBJ1-5, with TRBD1 matching 8 bases. V was pared by 8 bases and J by 7 bases, with 10 bases of the junction left unmatched. The CDR3 has 14 amino acids. Germline lookup yields CDR1 SNHLY and CDR2 FYNNEI. This CDR3 reads CASVETGQGQPQHF. In DNA, the CDR3 is TGTGCCAGCGTTGAAACCGGACAGGGCCAGCCCCAGCATTTT.

The gene calls are TRBV11-2 and TRBJ2-1; no clear D. Germline CDR1 reads SGHAT; CDR2 reads FQNNGV. The germline V and J ends were trimmed by 1 base and 7 bases, with 11 bases remaining between them. The CDR3 runs 14 residues. The CDR3 region is CASSLGSVRNEQFF. The CDR3 nucleotides are TGTGCCAGCAGCTTAGGGTCAGTCAGAAATGAGCAGTTCTTC.

Only one count was recorded for this clone. The chain employs TRBV28 and TRBJ2-7; no clear D. V lost 1 base and J lost 4, with 8 bases in between. In germline, CDR1 is MDHEN, CDR2 SYDVKM. This CDR3 is built from 13 residues. The CDR3: CASSLSQNYEQYF. CDR3 bases: TGTGCCAGCAGTTTATCACAGAATTACGAGCAGTACTTC.

The genes are TRBV27 and TRBJ1-4; 9 bases are a match to TRBD1. The CDR3 spans 16 residues. CDR1 MNHEY and CDR2 SMNVEV come from the germline V gene (reference sequence). Trimming at V came to 4 bases and at J to 7 bases, leaving 10 bases not matched to a gene. The CDR3 nucleotides are TGTGCCAGCAGTTCGCCCGGACAGGGGCCTTTTGAAAAACTGTTTTTT. Protein sequence: CASSSPGQGPFEKLFF.

V and J are TRBV28 and TRBJ1-5, with TRBD1 identical over 8 bases. The CDR3 totals 12 residues. The germline gives CDR1 MDHEN, CDR2 SYDVKM. V shed 6 bases, J shed 11 bases, and the junction held 6 bases outside the gene matches. CDR3 protein: CASRFWDRSQHF. CDR3 nucleotide sequence: TGTGCCAGCAGGTTCTGGGACAGGTCCCAGCATTTT. Supplemented by reference TRBV28 and TRBJ1-5, the full variable domain reads DVKVTQSSRYLVKRTGEKVFLECVQDMDHENMFWYRQDPGLGLRLIYFSYDVKMKEKGDIPEGYSVSREKKERFSLILESASTNQTSMYLCASRFWDRSQHFGDGTRLSIL.

The chain combines TRBV28 with TRBJ1-1; the D gene is possibly TRBD1 (5 bases). The CDR3 consists of 13 residues. Germline V gene data show CDR1 as MDHEN and CDR2 as SYDVKM. V lost 6 bases and J 0 bases, leaving 8 bases between the germline ends. The DNA of the CDR3 is TGTGCCAGCAGGGGGCGGATGAACACTGAAGCTTTCTTT. This translates into CASRGRMNTEAFF.

The CDR3 DNA reads TGTGCCAGTAGTATTCCGGGACAGGGTACCTACGAGCAGTACTTC. Translating gives CASSIPGQGTYEQYF. J is TRBJ2-7 and V is TRBV19; 9 bases line up with TRBD1. The V gene's germline CDR1 is LNHDA and CDR2 SQIVND (reference sequence). CDR3 length: 15 residues. The V gene end was trimmed by 3 bases and the J gene end by 2 bases; junction bases not matched to a gene: 5.

V is TRBV10-3 and J is TRBJ2-7; D may be TRBD2 (6 bases). Deletions cut 4 bases from V and 4 bases from J, with 11 bases between. Germline CDR1 ENHRY, CDR2 SYGVKD. CDR3 size: 13 residues. CDR3: CAISGGSGYEQYF. CDR3 nucleotides: TGTGCCATCAGTGGAGGGAGCGGGTACGAGCAGTACTTC.

The CDR3 loop is CASSDWTGTEAFF. The CDR3 DNA reads TGTGCCAGCAGTGATTGGACAGGCACTGAAGCTTTCTTT. V gene TRBV2 combines with J gene TRBJ1-1; 7 positions agree with TRBD1. CDR1 is SNHLY, CDR2 FYNNEI, per germline. V shed 3 bases and J 4 bases; nucleotides not matched to a gene: 2. The CDR3 has 13 residues.

CDR3 protein: CASHGQGIYGYTF. CDR3 DNA: TGTGCCAGCCACGGTCAGGGGATCTATGGCTACACCTTC. The rearrangement joins TRBV6-6 to TRBJ1-2, with D possibly matching TRBD1 (6 bases). Trimming removed 8 bases from V and 4 bases from J, with 14 bases in between. Germline CDR1 is MNHNY and CDR2 is SVGAGI (reference sequence). The CDR3 extends over 13 amino acids.

This chain uses TRBV28 with TRBJ1-1; possible D gene TRBD1, 6 bases. Deletions cut 2 bases from V and 5 bases from J, with 12 bases between. CDR1 is MDHEN, CDR2 SYDVKM, per germline. The CDR3 covers 14 residues. Here the CDR3 DNA reads TGTGCCAGCAGTTTAAACAGGGCGGTTACTGAAGCTTTCTTT. Translating it yields CASSLNRAVTEAFF.

The chain joins TRBV6-5 to TRBJ1-1; TRBD1 might be the D (5 bases). This CDR3 region has 12 residues. Per germline, CDR1 MNHEY and CDR2 SVGAGI. Trimming cost V 5 bases and J 1 base, with 5 bases left between them. This chain's CDR3 is CASSTGNTEAFF. The CDR3 DNA reads TGTGCCAGCAGTACAGGGAACACTGAAGCTTTCTTT.